The text below deals with one T cell receptor beta chain. These data are taken from a study of blood T cell repertoires in COVID-19. Whole-study context: From the United States, Italy and Spain came samples of acute and convalescent COVID-19. PBMCs, B-cell-depleted T cells, or T cells provided the cDNA or gDNA that made up the material.

As originally analysed: It was from reference gene primer amplification that nucleated cell counts were estimated. The repertoire was sequenced with immunoSEQ multiplex PCR; TCRdb's copy has only in-frame clones and lacks some. Clonal size and the V and J genes are those of that table, whereas D and trimming came from the DNA. The data hold under 200,000 clones, with roughly nine tenths observed a single time. There are 17 residues in the CDR3. V trimming: 5 bases; J trimming: 0 bases; junction bases outside the gene matches: 9. Germline V gene sequence: CDR1 SSHAT, CDR2 FNYEAQ (reference sequence). This chain links TRBV7-7 with TRBJ2-1, with 8 bases lining up with TRBD1. Sequenced material: PBMCs or T cells enriched from blood (not recorded which). The sequence derives from a young woman who had recovered from COVID-19. The CDR3 region is CASSPTLTGVSYNEQFF. For the CDR3, the DNA is TGTGCCAGCAGCCCTACCCTGACAGGGGTCTCCTACAATGAGCAGTTCTTC. The whole variable domain, filled in from reference TRBV7-7 and TRBJ2-1, reads GAGVSQSPRYKVTKRGQDVTLRCDPISSHATLYWYQQALGQGPEFLTYFNYEAQPDKSGLPSDRFSAERPEGSISTLTIQRTEQRDSAMYRCASSPTLTGVSYNEQFFGPGTRLTVL.